This TCR beta chain was sequenced in a study of T-cell reconstitution after alpha-beta-depleted transplantation in children. CDR1 and CDR2 from the germline V gene are SGHKS and YYEKEE (reference sequence). Trimming cost V 1 base and J 2 bases, with 17 bases left between them. The CDR3 covers 17 residues. Preparing the TCRbeta library involved the use of unique molecular identifiers. One entry per CDR3 protein results from TCRdb running MiXCR on the PCR reads. The sample includes some 240,000 distinct CDR3 sequences, around 12% of them seen just once. Ten or more counts support this clonotype. This receptor was taken from a human donor who donated a stem cell graft to a child with acute lymphoblastic leukemia. This specimen consisted of PBMCs from the stem cell graft donor, obtained from the stem cell graft. This rearrangement joins TRBV5-5 to TRBJ2-3; D is ambiguous. The CDR3 protein is CASSLNWAAHHTDTQYF. The CDR3 region has the DNA TGTGCCAGCAGCTTGAATTGGGCCGCGCACCACACAGATACGCAGTATTTT.